Shown below are 13 T cell receptor beta chains from a single sample sequenced in a study of T-cell memory formation after mild COVID-19. MiXCR, applied by TCRdb to the 5' RACE reads, yields one record per CDR3 protein. The profile shows around 340,000 distinct CDR3 sequences, about 13% of them singletons. The sequenced sample was PBMCs or a T cell subset sorted from them (not recorded which). The source is a man between 18 and 29 years old who had mild COVID-19 (a few samples of this study predate the infection). Cell type and time point are not known.

The DNA of the CDR3 is TGCACTGCCAACCGACCCCGGGGGGTTAGCCGTGAGCAGTTCTTC. This codes for CTANRPRGVSREQFF. The V gene is TRBV20-1, the J gene TRBJ2-1, with 7 bases that match TRBD2. The V gene's germline CDR1 is DFQATT and CDR2 SNEGSKA (reference sequence). The CDR3 is 15 amino acids.

The V gene is TRBV29-1, the J gene TRBJ2-5; 7 bases agree with TRBD1. The CDR3 is 12 amino acids. V lost 7 bases to trimming and J lost 7 bases; unmatched junction nucleotides: 9. CDR1 SQVTM and CDR2 ANQGSEA come from the germline V gene. CDR3 in amino acids: CSARTGLATQYF. CDR3 coding DNA: TGCAGCGCCCGGACAGGTCTCGCGACCCAGTACTTC. The entire variable domain, with the rest obtained from reference TRBV29-1 and TRBJ2-5, is as follows: SAVISQKPSRDICQRGTSLTIQCQVDSQVTMMFWYRQQPGQSLTLIATANQGSEATYESGFVIDKFPISRPNLTFSTLTVSNMSPEDSSIYLCSARTGLATQYFGPGTRLLVL.

A few counts support this clonotype. V is TRBV3-1 and J is TRBJ2-5; D gene unclear. CDR1 and CDR2 from the germline V gene are LGHDT and YNNKEL (reference sequence). V lost 3 bases and J 1 base, leaving 6 bases between the germline ends. The CDR3 covers 13 residues. CDR3 nucleotide sequence: TGTGCCAGCAGCCAGAACAGCCAAGAGACCCAGTACTTC. This translates into CASSQNSQETQYF.

This clonotype came up a few times. This chain's CDR3 is CSVTTTSTDTQYF. The CDR3 DNA sequence: TGCAGCGTTACGACAACTAGCACAGATACGCAGTATTTT. This chain connects TRBV29-1 to TRBJ2-3; D gene ambiguous. Trimming removed 5 bases from V and 0 bases from J, with 9 bases in between. Germline CDR1 reads SQVTM; CDR2 reads ANQGSEA. The CDR3 is 13 amino acids.

This clonotype was seen ten or more times. The chain joins TRBV12-3 or TRBV12-4 to TRBJ2-1, with unresolved D. The CDR3 contains 13 residues. V lost 3 bases and J 6 bases, leaving 9 bases between the germline ends. This chain's CDR3 is CASSFPSGNEQFF. CDR3 nucleotides: TGTGCCAGCAGTTTCCCCTCGGGCAATGAGCAGTTCTTC.

The table lists this clonotype with a few counts. This chain uses TRBV5-1 with TRBJ1-5; D perhaps matches TRBD1 (5 bases). CDR3 size: 15 residues. V was clipped by 2 bases and J by 4 bases, with 13 bases between them. Germline values: CDR1 SGHRS, CDR2 YFSETQ. CDR3 nucleotide sequence: TGCGCCAGCAGCTTACGTTCGGGGGTGAATCAGCCCCAGCATTTT. This gives the protein CASSLRSGVNQPQHF.

The rearrangement joins TRBV9 to TRBJ1-1; D might be TRBD1 (5 bases). CDR1 SGDLS and CDR2 YYNGEE come from the germline V gene. The CDR3 spans 15 residues. The V and J ends lost 2 bases and 2 bases respectively, with 13 bases between them. DNA of the CDR3: TGTGCCAGCAGCGTTCGTGGGGGTTTAAACACTGAAGCTTTCTTT. It specifies CASSVRGGLNTEAFF. Based on the CDR3 plus reference TRBV9 and TRBJ1-1, the full variable domain is DSGVTQTPKHLITATGQRVTLRCSPRSGDLSVYWYQQSLDQGLQFLIQYYNGEERAKGNILERFSAQQFPDLHSELNLSSLELGDSALYFCASSVRGGLNTEAFFGQGTRLTVV.

V usage is TRBV6-5 and J usage is TRBJ2-3; maybe TRBD2 (6 bases). Trimming cost V 7 bases and J 5 bases, with 10 bases left between them. The germline gives CDR1 MNHEY, CDR2 SVGAGI. This CDR3 comprises 12 residues. The CDR3, as DNA: TGTGCCAGCACCGGGACTCGAGATACGCAGTATTTT. Translated: CASTGTRDTQYF.

DNA of the CDR3: TGTGCCAGCAGGGAGGACGGGAACACTGAAGCTTTCTTT. Translation: CASREDGNTEAFF. The chain links TRBV6-2 or TRBV6-3 to TRBJ1-1; the D is unclear. Trimming cost V 6 bases and J 1 base, with 9 bases left between them. Germline V gene data show CDR1 as MNHEY and CDR2 as SVGEGT. The CDR3 extends over 13 amino acids.

This clonotype has only a few counts. A much larger clone differs from this one at a single base, so this may be a read error. The rearrangement joins TRBV6-5 to TRBJ2-2; D unclear. The CDR3 totals 13 residues. Germline V lookup: CDR1 MNHEY, CDR2 SVGAGI. Between the trimmed V and J ends, which lost 5 bases and 4 bases, there was a span of 8 bases. CDR3 loop: CASSHPPTGELFF. DNA of the CDR3: TGTGCCAGCAGTCACCCTCCCACCGGGGAGCTGTTTTTT.

This clonotype was detected only a few times. This rearrangement joins TRBV7-8 to TRBJ2-7; D call uncertain. Deletions cut 1 base from V and 0 bases from J, with 10 bases between. CDR3 size: 15 residues. Germline V gene sequence: CDR1 SGHVS, CDR2 FQNEAQ. The CDR3 coding sequence is TGTGCCAGCAGCTTAGTTACTGGAAGCTCCTACGAGCAGTACTTC. Translated: CASSLVTGSSYEQYF.

This clonotype was seen many times. The rearrangement links TRBV4-2 to TRBJ2-5, with D unresolved. The CDR3 is made up of 13 amino acids. Trimming took off 4 bases at V and 5 bases at J, with 11 bases between the two ends. CDR1 and CDR2 from the germline V gene are LGHNA and YNFKEQ. The CDR3 sequence: CASSPEARETQYF. In DNA form, the CDR3 reads TGTGCCAGCAGCCCCGAGGCGAGGGAGACCCAGTACTTC.

This clonotype occurred a few times. CDR3 nucleotides: TGTGCCAGCAGCCAAGACCCGGTGGTAGCGGGGCGCACAGATACGCAGTATTTT. The encoded protein is CASSQDPVVAGRTDTQYF. This chain joins TRBV4-2 and TRBJ2-3, with TRBD2 matching over 8 bases. This CDR3 spans 18 amino acids. With V trimmed by 0 bases and J by 1 base, 9 bases remained unmatched. Germline CDR1 reads LGHNA; CDR2 reads YNFKEQ.